A single sample gave rise to the 18 T cell receptor beta chains below, sequenced in a study of blood T cell repertoires in COVID-19. Produced via immunoSEQ multiplex PCR; TCRdb's table is partial and in-frame only. The sample includes 300,000 to 350,000 clones, roughly 90% of them seen just once. The specimen sequenced was peripheral blood. All receptors come from a woman in her 30s with COVID-19, enrolled during active disease.

This clone showed up just once. The chain carries TRBV7-8 and TRBJ1-5, with D possibly being TRBD1 (6 bases). V lost 1 base and J 6 bases, leaving 13 bases between the germline ends. From germline, CDR1 is SGHVS and CDR2 FQNEAQ. The CDR3 is 15 amino acids. CDR3 sequence reads: CASSLVTGPVQPQHF. Written as DNA, the CDR3 is TGTGCCAGCAGCTTAGTAACAGGGCCGGTTCAGCCCCAGCATTTT.

The V and J genes are TRBV28 and TRBJ2-6; 8 positions match TRBD1. Germline CDR1 and CDR2: MDHEN and SYDVKM. Germline trimming cut 6 bases from V and 8 bases from J; bases unmatched to any gene: 21. This CDR3 has 19 amino acids. DNA of the CDR3: TGTGCCAGCAGGAGGGCAGGGGGCCGTTGGCTCTGGGAAACCAACGTCCTGACTTTC. Encoded protein: CASRRAGGRWLWETNVLTF.

This chain links TRBV2 with TRBJ1-4; TRBD1 is a possible D gene (6 bases). CDR1 and CDR2 from the germline V gene are SNHLY and FYNNEI. This CDR3 spans 15 amino acids. Trimming pared 8 bases from V and 8 bases from J, leaving 21 bases between. CDR3 sequence reads: CASLDFGGAGEKLFF. The CDR3 DNA sequence: TGTGCCAGCCTGGACTTTGGGGGGGCAGGAGAAAAACTGTTTTTT.

The chain couples TRBV25-1 to TRBJ2-3, with 7 bases identical to TRBD2. The CDR3 runs to 18 residues. The germline CDR1 and CDR2 sequences are MGHDK and SYGVNS. The V gene end was trimmed by 4 bases and the J gene end by 1 base; junction bases not matched to a gene: 14. The CDR3 DNA is TGTGCCAGCAGTGGGCGGACCTTTAGAACTAGCGGCACAGATACGCAGTATTTT. Amino acids: CASSGRTFRTSGTDTQYF.

This chain connects TRBV10-3 to TRBJ2-2; TRBD1 agrees at 7 bases. This CDR3 region has 14 residues. The germline CDR1 and CDR2 sequences are ENHRY and SYGVKD. Trimming took 4 bases from V and 4 from J; bases not matched to a gene: 3. The CDR3 here is CAISGQGFTGELFF. CDR3 bases: TGTGCCATCAGTGGACAGGGTTTCACCGGGGAGCTGTTTTTT.

The chain uses TRBV9 and TRBJ2-2; TRBD1 matches at 7 bases. Germline V gives CDR1 SGDLS, CDR2 YYNGEE. J was trimmed by 3 bases and V by 4 bases; bases with no gene match: 6. The CDR3 is 15 amino acids. For the CDR3, the DNA is TGTGCCAGCAGCCCCAGGACAGGACACACCGGGGAGCTGTTTTTT. This translates into CASSPRTGHTGELFF.

The chain has TRBV6-6 and TRBJ2-7, with 14 bases matching TRBD2. Germline loops: CDR1 MNHNY, CDR2 SVGAGI (reference sequence). The V and J ends lost 5 bases and 7 bases, in that order; junction bases with no gene match: 7. The CDR3 loop spans 15 amino acids. The CDR3 spells CASSPGTSGGTEQYF. The CDR3 nucleotides are TGTGCCAGCAGTCCGGGGACTAGCGGGGGAACTGAGCAGTACTTC.

Only one count was recorded for this clone. The rearrangement joins TRBV27 to TRBJ2-3; tentative D call: TRBD1 (6 bases). V lost 1 base and J 0 bases, leaving 11 bases between the germline ends. The CDR3 runs to 16 residues. CDR1 MNHEY and CDR2 SMNVEV come from the germline V gene (reference sequence). CDR3 nucleotide sequence: TGTGCCAGCAGTTTATACGGGGACACTAGCACAGATACGCAGTATTTT. Protein: CASSLYGDTSTDTQYF.

The chain couples TRBV10-3 to TRBJ2-7; 7 bases align to TRBD1. The CDR3 consists of 14 residues. CDR1 and CDR2 (germline): ENHRY, SYGVKD. V trimming: 5 bases; J trimming: 3 bases; junction bases outside the gene matches: 7. CDR3 sequence (DNA): TGTGCCATCAGTTCCTACGGGACAGACTACGAGCAGTACTTC. As protein: CAISSYGTDYEQYF.

The chain employs TRBV2 and TRBJ2-7, with 7 positions matching TRBD1. This CDR3 spans 14 amino acids. Germline loops: CDR1 SNHLY, CDR2 FYNNEI. Trimming cost V 4 bases and J 2 bases; bases outside gene matches: 5. Here the CDR3 DNA reads TGTGCCAGCAGTGGTCAGACAGGGCCCTACGAGCAGTACTTC. Its translation is CASSGQTGPYEQYF.

The chain joins TRBV5-6 to TRBJ1-1, with D possibly matching TRBD1 (6 bases). The CDR3 extends over 14 amino acids. Germline V gives CDR1 SGHDT, CDR2 YYEEEE. V was trimmed by 0 bases and J by 1 base, leaving 7 bases between them. CDR3 coding DNA: TGTGCCAGCAGCTTGGGGGGACAGAACACTGAAGCTTTCTTT. This codes for CASSLGGQNTEAFF.

The J gene is TRBJ2-2, the V gene TRBV7-9; possibly TRBD1 for D (5 bases). The CDR3 has 16 residues. The germline CDR1 and CDR2 sequences are SEHNR and FQNEAQ (reference sequence). V was pared by 1 base and J by 2 bases, with 11 bases between. DNA for the CDR3: TGTGCCAGCAGCTTAGAAGGCAGGGTAAACACCGGGGAGCTGTTTTTT. Amino acids: CASSLEGRVNTGELFF.

This clone was detected only a few times. J is TRBJ1-5 and V is TRBV27; 9 bases line up with TRBD1. This CDR3 is built from 17 residues. The ends lost 4 bases at V and 7 bases at J; junction bases unmatched: 14. Germline V CDR1 and CDR2: MNHEY, SMNVEV (reference sequence). CDR3 nucleotide sequence: TGTGCCAGCAGTTCAGGGGCTGATATGACAGGGGGACAGCCCCAGCATTTT. Translating it yields CASSSGADMTGGQPQHF.

Points on this clone: Its ends do not fully match the called genes, so a read error is possible. The chain joins TRBV12-3 or TRBV12-4 to TRBJ2-7; perhaps TRBD1 as D (6 bases). CDR3 length: 11 residues. CDR3 in DNA: TGTGCCAGCAGTTTAAAGGGGACACCACACTTC. Encoded protein: CASSLKGTPHF.

V gene TRBV11-2 combines with J gene TRBJ1-5; 7 nucleotides line up with TRBD1. The germline gives CDR1 SGHAT, CDR2 FQNNGV. This CDR3 has 15 residues. The junction had 10 bases not matched to a gene; V was cut back by 5 bases and J by 6 bases. For the CDR3, the DNA is TGTGCCAGCAGCCCCGGGCAGGGGGGTGGTCAGCCCCAGCATTTT. This gives the protein CASSPGQGGGQPQHF.

This CDR3 reads CASSRLGSTGELFF. CDR3 DNA sequence: TGTGCCAGCAGCCGCCTGGGGAGCACCGGGGAGCTGTTTTTT. The chain uses TRBV6-5 and TRBJ2-2; possibly TRBD2 for D (5 bases). This CDR3 has 14 residues. Germline V gene lookup returns CDR1 MNHEY and CDR2 SVGAGI. V was shortened by 6 bases and J by 4 bases, with 12 bases between the two germline ends.

The rearrangement joins TRBV21-1 to TRBJ2-7; TRBD1 is the table's D call, not checked against the DNA. TRBV21-1 is a pseudogene. This CDR3 is built from 15 residues. The CDR3 region has the DNA TGTGCCAGCAGCAAAGAGTTGGACACTGACTGGGAGCAGTACTTC. Its protein product is CASSKELDTDWEQYF.

The chain is built from TRBV30 and TRBJ1-4, with D perhaps matching TRBD1 (5 bases). CDR1 is GTSNPN, CDR2 SVGIG, per germline (reference sequence). V was cut by 4 bases and J by 6 bases, with 12 bases left in between. The CDR3 is 13 amino acids. The DNA for the CDR3 is TGTGCCTGGACACAGGCGGCGCATGAAAAACTGTTTTTT. This sequence encodes CAWTQAAHEKLFF.